The source of this TCR beta chain is a study of blood T cell repertoires in COVID-19. Study context: Specimens from acute and convalescent COVID-19 originated in the United States, Italy and Spain. T cells, B-cell-depleted T cells, or PBMCs supplied cDNA or gDNA.

In the authors' methods: It was from reference gene primer amplification that nucleated cell counts were estimated. Repertoires were generated with immunoSEQ multiplex PCR, while TCRdb's copy carries only in-frame clones and drops some. That table gives V, J and clone size, and the DNA gave D and trimming. The sample records roughly 230,000 clones, around 83% being singletons. The V end was cut by 3 bases, the J end by 5 bases, with 11 bases between. The germline V gene encodes CDR1 MNHNS and CDR2 SASEGT. The CDR3 extends over 15 amino acids. This receptor was identified in a man aged 35-49 years with active or convalescent COVID-19. The specimen was peripheral blood. The chain employs TRBV6-1 and TRBJ1-6; D remains ambiguous. The CDR3 DNA reads as TGTGCCAGCAGTGATTTCAGTGCAGATAATTCACCCCTCCACTTT. This encodes CASSDFSADNSPLHF.